The rows below give T cell receptor beta chains drawn from one sample of a study of blood T cell repertoires in COVID-19. TCRdb keeps only in-frame clones here, not all; method: immunoSEQ multiplex PCR. The table shows 60,000 or so clones, with about 87% occurring only once. Sequencing input: peripheral blood. The receptors stem from a human donor with active COVID-19. The donor label of this sample is uncertain. CDR3s include the opening cysteine and the closing phenylalanine or tryptophan. A D gene is named only where the DNA matches it firmly. The size field is filled for only some rows; it gives once, few, many or a size class.

d_call,v_call,j_call,clone_size,cdr3_aa,cdr3_nt
TRBD2,TRBV10-3,TRBJ2-5,-,CAISPQGSGEGPQYF,TGTGCCATCAGTCCCCAGGGTAGCGGGGAAGGGCCCCAGTACTTC
TRBD2,TRBV29-1,TRBJ2-1,-,CSVEGREVYNEQFF,TGCAGCGTTGAGGGGCGGGAGGTCTACAATGAGCAGTTCTTC
-,TRBV7-8,TRBJ1-2,-,CASSSLGRPNYGYTF,TGTGCCAGCAGCTCTCTTGGCAGGCCCAACTATGGCTACACCTTC
TRBD2,TRBV4-1,TRBJ2-1,-,CASSQERGGTSGRSSYNEQFF,TGCGCCAGCAGCCAAGAGAGGGGGGGGACTAGCGGGAGGAGCTCCTACAATGAGCAGTTCTTC
-,TRBV19,TRBJ1-4,-,CASSPQGKGEKLFF,TGTGCCAGTAGCCCACAGGGAAAAGGTGAAAAACTGTTTTTT
-,TRBV7-2,TRBJ2-3,-,CASLGGRDTQYF,TGTGCCAGCTTAGGAGGCAGAGATACGCAGTATTTT
-,TRBV13,TRBJ1-1,few,CAREGNMNTEAFF,TGTGCCAGGGAGGGGAACATGAACACTGAAGCTTTCTTT
-,TRBV9,TRBJ1-1,-,CASSVESSLNTEAFF,TGTGCCAGCAGCGTAGAGAGTTCGCTGAACACTGAAGCTTTCTTT
TRBD1,TRBV7-9,TRBJ2-2,-,CASSRDRVTGELFF,TGTGCCAGCAGTCGGGACAGGGTGACCGGGGAGCTGTTTTTT
-,TRBV2,TRBJ1-5,-,CASREFFEGGRGNQPQHF,TGTGCCAGCAGAGAGTTTTTTGAGGGGGGGCGGGGCAATCAGCCCCAGCATTTT
-,TRBV5-1,TRBJ2-3,-,CASRHPGGTDTQYF,TGCGCCAGCAGACATCCAGGGGGCACAGATACGCAGTATTTT
TRBD2,TRBV7-2,TRBJ2-3,-,CATRGGPSTDTQYF,TGTGCCACCCGGGGGGGACCTAGCACAGATACGCAGTATTTT
TRBD1,TRBV11-2,TRBJ2-4,-,CASSLLSGQIIKNIQYF,TGTGCCAGCAGCCTCTTATCGGGACAGATAATAAAAAACATTCAGTACTTC
-,TRBV9,TRBJ2-2,-,CASSVSVYTGELFF,TGTGCCAGCAGCGTATCGGTTTATACCGGGGAGCTGTTTTTT
-,TRBV3-1/TRBV3-2,TRBJ2-7,once,CASSQIAYEQYF,TGTGCCAGCAGCCAGATTGCGTACGAGCAGTACTTC
TRBD1,TRBV7-9,TRBJ1-1,-,CASSNGQGVTEAFF,TGTGCCAGCAGCAACGGACAGGGTGTCACTGAAGCTTTCTTT
TRBD2,TRBV9,TRBJ2-3,-,CASSVEGSGTFDTQYF,TGTGCCAGCAGCGTAGAGGGTAGCGGGACCTTTGATACGCAGTATTTT
-,TRBV18,TRBJ2-7,-,CASSPRESYEQYF,TGTGCCAGCTCCCCCCGGGAGTCCTACGAGCAGTACTTC
-,TRBV5-4,TRBJ2-1,once,CASMDNPSSYNEQFF,TGTGCCAGCATGGACAACCCGAGCTCCTACAATGAGCAGTTCTTC
-,TRBV15,TRBJ2-3,-,CATSREAGTDTQYF,TGTGCCACCAGCAGAGAGGCAGGGACAGATACGCAGTATTTT
TRBD2,TRBV13,TRBJ2-1,once,CASSPRTSGSYNEQFF,TGTGCCAGCAGCCCCCGGACTAGCGGCTCCTACAATGAGCAGTTCTTC
TRBD1,TRBV10-3,TRBJ2-7,-,CAISPRIGTGRGTYEQYF,TGTGCCATCAGTCCGCGAATTGGGACAGGGAGAGGGACCTACGAGCAGTACTTC
TRBD1,TRBV3-1/TRBV3-2,TRBJ1-6,-,CASSRPGQYNSPLHF,TGTGCCAGCAGCCGTCCGGGACAGTATAATTCACCCCTCCACTTT
TRBD1,TRBV9,TRBJ2-7,-,CASSVHTGTEKYF,TGTGCCAGCAGCGTTCATACCGGGACAGAGAAGTACTTC
TRBD1,TRBV3-1/TRBV3-2,TRBJ2-7,-,CASSQAPGQQYEQYF,TGTGCCAGCAGCCAAGCACCGGGACAGCAATACGAGCAGTACTTC
-,TRBV5-6,TRBJ2-3,-,CASSLNLALTDTQYF,TGTGCCAGCAGCTTGAACCTCGCCCTAACAGATACGCAGTATTTT
-,TRBV30,TRBJ1-1,-,CAWRIATEAFF,TGTGCCTGGAGGATAGCCACTGAAGCTTTCTTT
-,TRBV4-3,TRBJ1-2,-,CASSQDRVGGGYTF,TGCGCCAGCAGCCAAGATCGGGTCGGGGGAGGCTACACCTTC
TRBD2,TRBV4-2,TRBJ2-2,-,CASSQPGLAGGGELFF,TGTGCCAGCAGCCAACCGGGACTAGCGGGCGGGGGGGAGCTGTTTTTT
TRBD2,TRBV7-2,TRBJ2-5,-,CASRIGTSGETQYF,TGTGCCAGCAGAATAGGGACTAGCGGGGAGACCCAGTACTTC
TRBD1,TRBV7-2,TRBJ2-7,-,CASSFGRGLWEQYF,TGTGCCAGCAGCTTTGGTAGGGGGCTCTGGGAGCAGTACTTC
-,TRBV27,TRBJ1-5,-,CASSPGTFHSNQPQHF,TGTGCCAGCAGTCCAGGGACATTTCATAGCAATCAGCCCCAGCATTTT
TRBD1,TRBV29-1,TRBJ2-7,-,CSVEGTGVSEQYF,TGCAGCGTTGAGGGGACAGGGGTTTCCGAGCAGTACTTC
-,TRBV4-1,TRBJ2-1,-,CASSQEARGFYNEQFF,TGCGCCAGCAGCCAAGAGGCCAGGGGATTTTACAATGAGCAGTTCTTC
-,TRBV6-5,TRBJ1-5,once,CATRGGQWNQPQHF,TGTGCCACTCGGGGGGGGCAATGGAATCAGCCCCAGCATTTT
-,TRBV11-3,TRBJ2-5,few,CASSLNRVETQYF,TGTGCCAGCAGCTTGAACAGGGTGGAGACCCAGTACTTC
-,TRBV14,TRBJ2-7,-,CASSPRPEQYF,TGTGCCAGCAGCCCGAGGCCCGAGCAGTACTTC
-,TRBV5-3,TRBJ1-2,-,CARSPPSTGRGSYGYTF,TGTGCCAGAAGCCCTCCCTCGACGGGCAGGGGTAGCTATGGCTACACCTTC
-,TRBV27,TRBJ1-4,-,CASSPLNRVNEKLFF,TGTGCCAGCAGTCCACTCAACAGGGTAAATGAAAAACTGTTTTTT
-,TRBV4-1,TRBJ2-7,-,CASSQPGHLPEQYF,TGCGCCAGCAGCCAGCCGGGACACTTACCCGAGCAGTACTTC
TRBD1,TRBV12-3/TRBV12-4,TRBJ2-7,-,CASRIVGGSEQYF,TGTGCCAGCAGGATCGTAGGGGGCTCCGAGCAGTACTTC
-,TRBV15,TRBJ1-2,-,CATSRDTGVLGYTF,TGTGCCACCAGCAGAGATACAGGCGTACTTGGCTACACCTTC
-,TRBV5-1,TRBJ2-1,-,CASKRSGYNEQFF,TGCGCCAGCAAACGAAGCGGGTACAATGAGCAGTTCTTC
-,TRBV11-2,TRBJ2-5,-,CASSLGGVGTQYF,TGTGCCAGCAGCTTAGGGGGCGTGGGGACCCAGTACTTC
-,TRBV3-1/TRBV3-2,TRBJ1-2,-,CASSQASRGYTF,TGTGCCAGCAGCCAAGCGTCTAGAGGCTACACCTTC
-,TRBV9,TRBJ2-7,-,CASSEGPGYEQYF,TGTGCCAGCAGCGAAGGTCCAGGGTACGAGCAGTACTTC